This is a list of T cell receptor beta chains from one sample in a study of blood T cell repertoires in COVID-19. The method was immunoSEQ multiplex PCR; TCRdb's version includes in-frame clones alone and lacks a portion of them. In the table there are approximately 430,000 clones, roughly 88% of which are singletons. Input material: peripheral blood. The source is a woman aged 30 to 39 with active or convalescent COVID-19. CDR3s include the opening cysteine and the closing phenylalanine or tryptophan. A D gene is named only where the DNA matches it firmly. A row's size may be missing; if present it is once, few, many or a size class.

J gene | D gene | V gene | clone size | CDR3 protein | CDR3 DNA
TRBJ2-3 | . | TRBV5-4 | once | CASSLEGVLADTQYF | TGTGCCAGCAGCTTGGAGGGGGTCTTGGCAGATACGCAGTATTTT
TRBJ1-3 | TRBD1 | TRBV6-5 | . | CASSLTGGKPGNTIYF | TGTGCCAGCAGTTTAACAGGGGGAAAGCCTGGAAACACCATATATTTT
TRBJ1-3 | . | TRBV6-5 | . | CASSYQNTIYF | TGTGCCAGCAGTTACCAGAACACCATATATTTT
TRBJ2-1 | TRBD2 | TRBV10-1 | . | CASSDEAGVYNEQFF | TGCGCCAGCAGTGACGAGGCGGGAGTTTACAATGAGCAGTTCTTC
TRBJ1-4 | . | TRBV10-2 | . | CASSSQGREKLFF | TGCGCCAGCAGTAGTCAGGGGAGAGAAAAACTGTTTTTT
TRBJ2-1 | TRBD2 | TRBV2 | . | CASRGPSGRAYEQFF | TGTGCCAGCAGGGGGCCTAGCGGGAGGGCCTATGAGCAGTTCTTC
TRBJ2-7 | TRBD1 | TRBV13 | . | CASSLGTVIYEQYF | TGTGCCAGCAGCTTGGGGACAGTAATTTACGAGCAGTACTTC
TRBJ1-1 | . | TRBV2 | . | CASSQGENTEAFF | TGTGCCAGCAGCCAAGGGGAGAACACTGAAGCTTTCTTT
TRBJ1-1 | . | TRBV18 | . | CASSPNSRPDTEAFF | TGTGCCAGCTCACCAAATTCCAGGCCTGACACTGAAGCTTTCTTT
TRBJ1-1 | . | TRBV10-3 | once | CAISVGNPNTEAFF | TGTGCCATCAGTGTCGGGAATCCGAACACTGAAGCTTTCTTT
TRBJ2-3 | . | TRBV12-3/TRBV12-4 | few | CASSFLRDTQYF | TGTGCCAGCAGTTTTTTGAGGGATACGCAGTATTTT
TRBJ2-3 | TRBD2 | TRBV7-2 | . | CASSSRGVRAASGKVTQYF | TGTGCCAGCAGCTCGCGGGGAGTCAGGGCAGCTAGCGGGAAGGTTACGCAGTATTTT
TRBJ1-1 | . | TRBV28 | few | CASRMTLTVMNTEAFF | TGTGCCAGCAGGATGACCTTGACAGTCATGAACACTGAAGCTTTCTTT
TRBJ2-1 | TRBD2 | TRBV5-4 | . | CASSLITSGTNNEQFF | TGTGCCAGCAGCTTAATCACTAGCGGGACTAACAATGAGCAGTTCTTC
TRBJ2-7 | . | TRBV6-1 | few | CASSEAGGLSYEQYF | TGTGCCAGCAGTGAAGCGGGGGGTCTCTCCTACGAGCAGTACTTC
TRBJ1-1 | . | TRBV10-3 | . | CAISVAKTMNTEAFF | TGTGCCATCAGTGTGGCAAAGACTATGAACACTGAAGCTTTCTTT
TRBJ2-1 | TRBD2 | TRBV3-1/TRBV3-2 | once | CASSQEGYSGGFNEQFF | TGTGCCAGCAGCCAAGAGGGTTATAGCGGGGGCTTCAATGAGCAGTTCTTC
TRBJ1-1 | . | TRBV14 | . | CASSNSGGTEAFF | TGTGCCAGCAGCAACAGCGGGGGAACTGAAGCTTTCTTT
TRBJ1-2 | . | TRBV30 | once | CAWSVRWAREGYGYTF | TGTGCCTGGAGTGTAAGGTGGGCCAGGGAGGGCTATGGCTACACCTTC
TRBJ2-7 | TRBD1 | TRBV19 | . | CASSTSGRGHEQYF | TGTGCCAGTAGTACATCCGGCAGGGGGCACGAGCAGTACTTC
TRBJ1-1 | . | TRBV5-6 | . | CASSWGAGNTEAFF | TGTGCCAGCAGCTGGGGCGCCGGGAACACTGAAGCTTTCTTT